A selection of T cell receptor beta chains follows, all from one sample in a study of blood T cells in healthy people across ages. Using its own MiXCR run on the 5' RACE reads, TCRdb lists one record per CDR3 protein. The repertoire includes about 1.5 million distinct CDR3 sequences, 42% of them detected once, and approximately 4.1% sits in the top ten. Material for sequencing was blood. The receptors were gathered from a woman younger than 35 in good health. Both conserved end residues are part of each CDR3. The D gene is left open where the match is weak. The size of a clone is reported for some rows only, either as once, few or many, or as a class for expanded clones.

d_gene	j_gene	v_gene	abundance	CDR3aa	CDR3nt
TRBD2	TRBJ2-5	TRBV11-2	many	CASSPWTSRETQYF	TGTGCCAGCAGCCCCTGGACTAGCCGAGAGACCCAGTACTTC
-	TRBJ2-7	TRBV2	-	CASNLLAIGYEQYF	TGTGCCAGCAACCTCCTAGCGATCGGGTACGAGCAGTACTTC
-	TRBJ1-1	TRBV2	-	CASDLTRVMNTEAFF	TGTGCCAGCGACTTAACTAGGGTCATGAACACTGAAGCTTTCTTT
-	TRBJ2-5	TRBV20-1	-	CSARARVGVGETQYF	TGCAGTGCTAGAGCAAGGGTAGGGGTTGGAGAGACCCAGTACTTC
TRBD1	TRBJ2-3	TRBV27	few	CASSSQPPRTGDTDTQYF	TGTGCCAGCAGTTCCCAACCTCCTCGGACAGGGGACACAGATACGCAGTATTTT
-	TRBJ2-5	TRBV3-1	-	CASSPTHAGETQYF	TGTGCCAGCAGCCCCACCCATGCGGGAGAGACCCAGTACTTC
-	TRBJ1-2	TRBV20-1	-	CSARAISPRSNYGYTF	TGCAGTGCTAGAGCTATTTCCCCACGGTCTAACTATGGCTACACCTTC
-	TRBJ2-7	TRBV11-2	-	CASSTGYHYEQYF	TGTGCCAGCAGCACAGGGTATCACTACGAGCAGTACTTC
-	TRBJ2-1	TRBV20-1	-	CSASRSNEQFF	TGCAGTGCTAGCCGTTCCAATGAGCAGTTCTTC
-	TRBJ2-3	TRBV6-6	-	CASSYLVGADTQYF	TGTGCCAGCAGTTACCTCGTGGGTGCAGATACGCAGTATTTT
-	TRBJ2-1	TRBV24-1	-	CATSDLDEQFF	TGTGCCACCAGTGATTTGGATGAGCAGTTCTTC
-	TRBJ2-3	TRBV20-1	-	CSAAGGVSTDTQYF	TGCAGTGCCGCGGGCGGGGTGAGCACAGATACGCAGTATTTT
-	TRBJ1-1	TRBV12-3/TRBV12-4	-	CASNRGEWDEAFF	TGTGCCAGCAACCGGGGGGAGTGGGATGAAGCTTTCTTT
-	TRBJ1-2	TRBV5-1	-	CASNFSGTISYTF	TGCGCCAGCAACTTCTCCGGGACGATAAGCTACACCTTC
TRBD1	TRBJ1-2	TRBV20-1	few	CSARDAGQGGYGYTF	TGCAGTGCTAGAGATGCGGGACAGGGAGGCTATGGCTACACCTTC
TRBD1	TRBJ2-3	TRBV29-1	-	CSVRKPGQGTDTQYF	TGCAGCGTGAGGAAACCGGGACAGGGAACAGATACGCAGTATTTT
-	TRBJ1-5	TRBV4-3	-	CASSTGTDPNQPQHF	TGCGCCAGCAGCACTGGGACCGACCCCAATCAGCCCCAGCATTTT
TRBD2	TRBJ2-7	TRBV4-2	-	CASSQAVGLAYNEQYF	TGTGCCAGCAGCCAAGCTGTAGGACTAGCGTACAATGAGCAGTACTTC
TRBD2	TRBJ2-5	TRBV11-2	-	CASTHGAGGLMETQYF	TGTGCCAGCACCCACGGAGCGGGGGGGCTCATGGAGACCCAGTACTTC
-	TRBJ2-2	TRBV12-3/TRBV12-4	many	CASSLAGGTGELFF	TGTGCCAGCAGTTTAGCAGGGGGCACCGGGGAGCTGTTTTTT
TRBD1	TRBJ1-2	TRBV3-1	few	CASSRGNRGKVLYGYTF	TGTGCCAGCAGCCGCGGCAACAGGGGGAAAGTTCTCTATGGCTACACCTTC
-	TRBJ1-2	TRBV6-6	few	CASSYELGGYTF	TGTGCCAGCAGTTATGAGTTGGGTGGCTACACCTTC
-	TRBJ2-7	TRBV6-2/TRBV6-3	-	CASSYGILRISYEQYF	TGTGCCAGCAGTTATGGTATCTTGCGGATCTCCTACGAGCAGTACTTC
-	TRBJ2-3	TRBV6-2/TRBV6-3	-	CASSHGPNTQYF	TGTGCCAGCAGTCACGGGCCCAATACGCAGTATTTT
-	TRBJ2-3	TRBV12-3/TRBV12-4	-	CASSPNSNAGGTDTQYF	TGTGCCAGCAGTCCAAACTCCAACGCAGGGGGCACAGATACGCAGTATTTT